This TCR beta chain comes out of a study of blood T cell repertoires in COVID-19. Profiled with immunoSEQ multiplex PCR; TCRdb holds only in-frame clones, not every one. The sample carries approximately 200,000 clones, 88% recorded once. This clone appeared a single time. V shed 2 bases and J shed 4 bases, with 8 bases lying between them. Germline-derived CDR1 and CDR2 are LGHDT and YNNKEL (reference sequence). The CDR3 totals 14 residues. Specimen: peripheral blood. The rearrangement joins TRBV3-1 (or the pseudogene TRBV3-2) to TRBJ2-2; no reliable D call. The sequence was obtained from a man aged 25-40 years with acute or convalescent COVID-19. The CDR3 region is CASSQWSTTGELFF. The CDR3 DNA follows: TGTGCCAGCAGCCAATGGTCTACCACCGGGGAGCTGTTTTTT.